The 3 T cell receptor beta chains below come from one sample, sequenced in a study of T cell responses to AZD1222 COVID-19 vaccine. The protocol was immunoSEQ multiplex PCR, while the TCRdb copy is restricted to in-frame clones and leaves out a portion. The profile covers around 140,000 clones, with around 86% appearing a single time and about 20% taken by the ten largest. The specimen comprised peripheral blood, sampled on day 0 of AZD1222 vaccination. These receptors all stem from an adult in good health.

This chain connects TRBV3-1 (or the pseudogene TRBV3-2) to TRBJ2-1; 8 bases are shared with TRBD2. The germline CDR1 and CDR2 sequences are LGHDT and YNNKEL (reference sequence). The CDR3 has 16 residues. V lost 1 base, J lost 5 bases, and 7 bases stayed unmatched. The CDR3 region has the DNA TGTGCCAGCAGCCAAGTGAACGGGGGGGCAAACAATGAGCAGTTCTTC. This encodes CASSQVNGGANNEQFF.

The chain uses TRBV7-2 and TRBJ2-5, with 11 bases aligning to TRBD2. The trim removed 1 base at V and 5 bases at J, leaving 9 bases unmatched. The length of the CDR3 is 17 residues. Germline V CDR1 and CDR2: SGHTA, FQGNSA. The CDR3 DNA reads TGTGCCAGCAGCTTAGTATCTAGCGGGGGGTCGAGGGAGACCCAGTACTTC. Translation: CASSLVSSGGSRETQYF.

J is TRBJ2-5 and V is TRBV6-1; 14 nucleotides align to TRBD2. V lost 4 bases and J lost 4; bases outside the gene matches: 5. Germline CDR1 and CDR2: MNHNS and SASEGT. The CDR3 contains 16 residues. The CDR3 protein is CASSAPGLAGGETQYF. The CDR3 DNA is TGTGCCAGCAGTGCTCCTGGACTAGCGGGGGGAGAGACCCAGTACTTC.